The 24 T cell receptor beta chains listed next were all sequenced from one sample in a study of regulatory T cells in long-lasting Graves disease. With iRepertoire HTBI primers and Arm-PCR of CDR3 regions, TCR beta libraries were built. TCRdb itself ran the multiplex PCR reads through MiXCR, one entry per CDR3 protein. The profile covers approximately 300,000 distinct CDR3 sequences, with approximately 20% appearing a single time and 38% taken by the ten largest. The time point was: newly diagnosed GD, antithyroid drugs for less than 3 months. Researchers made the TCR library from RNA that was extracted from PBMCs. The sample in question was peripheral blood mononuclear cells (PBMCs), obtained at new diagnosis, from a patient treated with antithyroid drugs. The receptors originated from a female donor with Graves disease.

This clonotype was observed at least ten times. The rearrangement joins TRBV18 to TRBJ1-1; D unresolved. Trimming took 2 bases from V and 0 from J, leaving 7 bases between them. The CDR3 spans 14 residues. Germline V gives CDR1 KGHSH, CDR2 LQKENI. The CDR3 region is CASSPLVMNTEAFF. The CDR3 DNA is TGTGCCAGCTCACCATTAGTCATGAACACTGAAGCTTTCTTT.

This clonotype was counted many times. The chain employs TRBV2 and TRBJ2-7, with D uncertain. The CDR3 sequence is 15 residues long. Germline V lookup: CDR1 SNHLY, CDR2 FYNNEI. V lost 1 base and J 2 bases, leaving 12 bases between the germline ends. In nucleotides, the CDR3 is TGTGCCAGCAGTGAAGAGCACAGTCAGGCCTACGAGCAGTACTTC. Encoded protein: CASSEEHSQAYEQYF. Drawing the rest from reference TRBV2 and TRBJ2-7, the complete variable domain is EPEVTQTPSHQVTQMGQEVILRCVPISNHLYFYWYRQILGQKVEFLVSFYNNEISEKSEIFDDQFSVERPDGSNFTLKIRSTKLEDSAMYFCASSEEHSQAYEQYFGPGTRLTVT.

This clonotype appeared many times. The chain combines TRBV12-3 or TRBV12-4 with TRBJ2-7; weak D call: TRBD1 (6 bases). The V end was cut by 7 bases, the J end by 3 bases, with 19 bases between. The CDR3 covers 15 residues. The CDR3 nucleotides are TGTGCCAGCACCCCAACCGGGACACCAAGCTACGAGCAGTACTTC. Translation gives CASTPTGTPSYEQYF.

In this sample, this clonotype turned up many times. This chain connects TRBV24-1 to TRBJ1-2; no firm D call. The V gene lost 4 bases and the J gene lost 4 bases, with 21 bases spanning the gap. This CDR3 spans 17 amino acids. Per the germline V gene, CDR1 is KGHDR and CDR2 is SFDVKD. CDR3 bases: TGTGCCACCAGTGACCCCTCACGAGGCGTTGAGGCCTATGGCTACACCTTC. Its protein is CATSDPSRGVEAYGYTF.

There are many counts of this clonotype. This chain connects TRBV11-2 to TRBJ2-7; D is undetermined. The CDR3 has 12 amino acids. Looked up from germline, CDR1 is SGHAT and CDR2 is FQNNGV. With 6 bases removed from V and 6 bases from J, the gap between germline ends came to 12 bases. The CDR3 sequence is CASRKENPEQYF. The CDR3 nucleotides read TGTGCCAGCAGAAAGGAGAATCCCGAGCAGTACTTC. The full variable domain, its missing parts supplied by reference TRBV11-2 and TRBJ2-7, is EAGVAQSPRYKIIEKRQSVAFWCNPISGHATLYWYQQILGQGPKLLIQFQNNGVVDDSQLPKDRFSAERLKGVDSTLKIQPAKLEDSAVYLCASRKENPEQYFGPGTRLTVT.

In this sample, this clonotype turned up a few times. This likely stems from a read error, as it lies one base from a far larger clone. No conserved phenylalanine or tryptophan ends this CDR3, so it is likely a read error. The genes are TRBV11-2 and TRBJ1-1; no clear D gene. V lost 1 base to trimming and J lost 4 bases, with 1 base between them. The V gene's germline CDR1 is SGHAT and CDR2 FQNNGV. The CDR3 totals 11 residues. The CDR3 here is CASSLGTEAFL. In DNA form, the CDR3 reads TGTGCCAGCAGCTTAGGCACTGAAGCTTTCCTT.

This clonotype was counted at least ten times. V and J are TRBV3-1 and TRBJ2-1; D is unclear. The germline V and J ends were trimmed by 1 base and 0 bases, with 7 bases remaining between them. The germline CDR1 and CDR2 sequences are LGHDT and YNNKEL (reference sequence). This CDR3 has 15 amino acids. The CDR3 sequence: CASSQGVSSYNEQFF. As DNA, the CDR3 is TGTGCCAGCAGCCAAGGGGTCAGCTCCTACAATGAGCAGTTCTTC.

This clonotype was seen a handful of times. The chain joins TRBV9 to TRBJ2-7, with D perhaps TRBD1 or TRBD2 (6 bases each). Trimming pared 0 bases from V and 6 bases from J, leaving 16 bases between. This CDR3 region has 15 residues. Germline loops: CDR1 SGDLS, CDR2 YYNGEE. CDR3 loop: CASSVDGGGTGEQYF. In DNA, the CDR3 is TGTGCCAGCAGCGTAGATGGAGGGGGGACCGGCGAGCAGTACTTC.

The chain uses TRBV28 and TRBJ1-5; D unclear. The V gene's germline CDR1 is MDHEN and CDR2 SYDVKM. The CDR3 extends over 12 amino acids. V gave up 5 bases and J gave up 12 bases, with 14 bases separating them. CDR3 nucleotides: TGTGCCAGCAGTACGACGATTCGGGGCCAGCATTTT. Its translation is CASSTTIRGQHF.

This clonotype was detected many times. The chain uses TRBV5-6 and TRBJ2-5; D may be TRBD2 (6 bases). CDR1 and CDR2 (germline): SGHDT, YYEEEE. V shed 3 bases and J shed 0 bases, with 12 bases lying between them. The CDR3 has 15 residues. CDR3 bases: TGTGCCAGCAGCTCCTCGGGAGCGTACCAAGAGACCCAGTACTTC. Its protein product is CASSSSGAYQETQYF.

The rearrangement uses TRBV7-6 and TRBJ2-1; maybe TRBD2 (5 bases). The V gene lost 5 bases and the J gene lost 0 bases, with 17 bases spanning the gap. The CDR3 is made up of 17 amino acids. Germline V gene sequence: CDR1 SGHVS, CDR2 FNYEAQ. The CDR3 nucleotides are TGTGCCAGCAGCCCGCGGCCCACTAGGCCCTCCTACAATGAGCAGTTCTTC. The encoded protein is CASSPRPTRPSYNEQFF.

This clonotype was counted at least ten times. V gene TRBV6-1 combines with J gene TRBJ2-5; D is unresolved. V shed 7 bases and J shed 5 bases, with 14 bases lying between them. Per germline, CDR1 MNHNS and CDR2 SASEGT. CDR3 length equals 13 residues. As DNA, the CDR3 is TGTGCCAGCATGTTGAACGTGGGGGAGACCCAGTACTTC. It is translated as CASMLNVGETQYF.

This clonotype was seen at least ten times. This sequence joins TRBV6-1 and TRBJ2-7, with 13 bases matching TRBD2. The CDR3 loop spans 16 amino acids. The germline V gene has CDR1 MNHNS and CDR2 SASEGT. J gave up 5 bases and V 0 bases, and 4 bases lay outside the gene matches. The CDR3 DNA reads as TGTGCCAGCAGTGAAGCGGACGGGACTAGCGGGAACGAGCAGTACTTC. Protein: CASSEADGTSGNEQYF.

This clonotype was counted many times. The rearrangement joins TRBV6-1 to TRBJ2-4; possibly TRBD2 for D (6 bases). Germline assignment: CDR1 MNHNS and CDR2 SASEGT. V lost 7 bases and J lost 6, with 13 bases in between. The CDR3 covers 13 residues. In DNA form, the CDR3 reads TGTGCCAGCACCGGGGGTCCGGGAAACATTCAGTACTTC. Residues: CASTGGPGNIQYF.

This clonotype was seen a few times. The J gene is TRBJ2-2, the V gene TRBV12-3 or TRBV12-4; TRBD1 aligns across 9 bases. The CDR3 loop spans 14 amino acids. V dropped 9 bases and J dropped 1; count of bases not matched to a gene: 3. DNA of the CDR3: TGTGCCAGACCGGGACAGGGGAACACCGGGGAGCTGTTTTTT. It codes for CARPGQGNTGELFF.

This clonotype was counted many times. J is TRBJ2-2 and V is TRBV20-1; either TRBD1 or TRBD2 may fit D (5 bases each). Trimming cost V 0 bases and J 5 bases, with 16 bases left between them. This CDR3 has 16 amino acids. CDR1 DFQATT and CDR2 SNEGSKA come from the germline V gene (reference sequence). CDR3: CSARDPGTLETGELFF. For the CDR3, the DNA is TGCAGTGCTAGAGATCCGGGGACGTTAGAGACCGGGGAGCTGTTTTTT.

This clonotype was counted many times. The chain has TRBV19 and TRBJ2-1, with TRBD2 matching 14 bases. Germline values: CDR1 LNHDA, CDR2 SQIVND (reference sequence). V was clipped by 7 bases and J by 10 bases; unmatched bases: 15. The CDR3 length is 17 residues. The CDR3 reads CASTHALGLAGVGEQFF. The CDR3 DNA sequence: TGTGCCAGTACCCATGCTCTGGGACTAGCGGGAGTAGGGGAGCAGTTCTTC.

The table lists this clonotype with a few counts. The gene calls are TRBV9 and TRBJ1-6; D unresolved. The ends were cut back, 0 bases at V and 10 bases at J, with 8 bases in the middle. The germline V gene has CDR1 SGDLS and CDR2 YYNGEE. The CDR3 totals 13 residues. The CDR3: CASSVAPGSPLHF. CDR3 DNA: TGTGCCAGCAGCGTAGCTCCGGGGTCACCCCTCCACTTT. The full variable domain, with the rest looked up from reference TRBV9 and TRBJ1-6, is DSGVTQTPKHLITATGQRVTLRCSPRSGDLSVYWYQQSLDQGLQFLIQYYNGEERAKGNILERFSAQQFPDLHSELNLSSLELGDSALYFCASSVAPGSPLHFGNGTRLTVT.

This clonotype was observed at least ten times. The rearrangement uses TRBV27 and TRBJ2-1, with 7 nucleotides matching TRBD1. Per the germline V gene, CDR1 is MNHEY and CDR2 is SMNVEV (reference sequence). CDR3 length: 16 amino acids. Trimming took 4 bases from V and 4 from J; bases not matched to a gene: 10. The CDR3 region is CASSWHRGPLYNEQFF. DNA for the CDR3: TGTGCCAGCAGTTGGCACAGGGGCCCCCTGTACAATGAGCAGTTCTTC.

With respect to this clonotype: One end of the junction does not line up with germline, which may come from a read error. J is TRBJ2-1 and V is TRBV2; 12 bases map to TRBD2. CDR1 and CDR2 from the germline V gene are SNHLY and FYNNEI. CDR3 length: 14 residues. CDR3 DNA sequence: TGCGCCAGCAGTCCTAGCGGGAGGGCCGGTGAGCAGTTCTTC. This translates into CASSPSGRAGEQFF.

V and J are TRBV7-6 and TRBJ2-2; the D gene is possibly TRBD2 (5 bases). The CDR3 sequence is 16 residues long. CDR1 is SGHVS and CDR2 is FNYEAQ in the germline V gene. V lost 5 bases, J lost 5 bases, and 18 bases lay in between. The CDR3 DNA follows: TGTGCCAGCAGCCCCATGGTGGCTAGAGGGACCGGGGAGCTGTTTTTT. Translated: CASSPMVARGTGELFF.

The genes are TRBV6-2 or TRBV6-3 and TRBJ2-5; D is uncertain. The CDR3 loop spans 13 amino acids. Germline V gene sequence: CDR1 MNHEY, CDR2 SVGEGT. V gave up 4 bases and J gave up 1 base, with 7 bases separating them. The CDR3 is CASSSQTQETQYF. DNA for the CDR3: TGTGCCAGCAGTTCTCAAACCCAAGAGACCCAGTACTTC.

This clonotype has just a few counts. The chain links TRBV20-1 to TRBJ2-7; D is unresolved. The CDR3 spans 13 residues. V gave up 3 bases and J gave up 0 bases, with 9 bases separating them. Germline V lookup: CDR1 DFQATT, CDR2 SNEGSKA (reference sequence). The CDR3 nucleotides read TGCAGTGCTAGGCCCCGGAGCTCCTACGAGCAGTACTTC. Amino acid sequence: CSARPRSSYEQYF.

About this clonotype itself: One base away lies a much larger clone, so this may be a sequencing read error. V usage is TRBV5-1 and J usage is TRBJ2-7; perhaps TRBD1 as D (6 bases). This CDR3 is built from 14 residues. The germline V gene encodes CDR1 SGHRS and CDR2 YFSETQ. CDR3 protein: CASSPGLQGYEHYF. The CDR3 DNA sequence: TGCGCCAGCAGCCCAGGATTACAGGGATACGAGCACTACTTC. The complete variable domain, with remaining parts taken from reference TRBV5-1 and TRBJ2-7, reads KAGVTQTPRYLIKTRGQQVTLSCSPISGHRSVSWYQQTPGQGLQFLFEYFSETQRNKGNFPGRFSGRQFSNSRSEMNVSTLELGDSALYLCASSPGLQGYEHYFGPGTRLTVT.